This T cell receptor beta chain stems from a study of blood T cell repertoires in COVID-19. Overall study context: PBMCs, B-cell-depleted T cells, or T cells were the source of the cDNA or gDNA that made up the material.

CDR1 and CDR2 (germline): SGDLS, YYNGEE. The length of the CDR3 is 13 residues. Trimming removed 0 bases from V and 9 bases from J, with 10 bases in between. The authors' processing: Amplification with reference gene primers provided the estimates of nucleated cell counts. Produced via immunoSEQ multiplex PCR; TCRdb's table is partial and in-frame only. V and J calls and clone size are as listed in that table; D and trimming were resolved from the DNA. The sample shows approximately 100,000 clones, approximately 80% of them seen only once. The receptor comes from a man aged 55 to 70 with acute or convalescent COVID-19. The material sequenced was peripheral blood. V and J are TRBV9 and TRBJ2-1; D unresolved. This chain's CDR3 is CASSVAPRSEQFF. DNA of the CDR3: TGTGCCAGCAGCGTAGCCCCACGGAGTGAGCAGTTCTTC.